The next 5 T cell receptor beta chains were all read from a single sample in a study of identical twins. TCRdb re-analysed the 5' RACE reads in MiXCR, keeping a single row per CDR3 protein. This table holds roughly 570,000 distinct CDR3 sequences, around 9.6% found once. These same records also appear under a second study, on yellow fever vaccine responses in identical twins.

The sample consisted of PBMCs. The receptors derive from a woman aged 18 to 35 in good health.

The DNA for the CDR3 is TGTGCCAGCAGCTCCCTGATCCTACCCCCCTACGAGCAGTACTTC. This gives the protein CASSSLILPPYEQYF. This chain joins TRBV7-9 and TRBJ2-7; D is ambiguous. Trimming removed 4 bases at V and 2 bases at J, with 15 bases between. Per the germline V gene, CDR1 is SEHNR and CDR2 is FQNEAQ (reference sequence). The CDR3 is 15 residues long.

This chain joins TRBV24-1 and TRBJ2-3, with 8 bases lining up with TRBD2. The CDR3 length is 16 residues. CDR1 is KGHDR, CDR2 SFDVKD, per germline. Trimming removed 3 bases from V and 4 bases from J; junction bases left unmatched: 8. The CDR3 nucleotides read TGTGCCACCAGTGATCGTAGTAGCGGGAAGGCAGATACGCAGTATTTT. Its translation: CATSDRSSGKADTQYF.

This chain uses TRBV6-1 with TRBJ2-1; a possible D gene is TRBD1 (6 bases). V shed 2 bases and J shed 7 bases, with 12 bases lying between them. The V gene's germline CDR1 is MNHNS and CDR2 SASEGT. This CDR3 spans 14 amino acids. Here the CDR3 reads CASSEKNRVNEQFF. The CDR3 DNA sequence: TGTGCCAGCAGTGAAAAGAACAGGGTGAATGAGCAGTTCTTC.

This clonotype showed up just a few times. V is TRBV7-2 and J is TRBJ2-7, with D possibly being TRBD2 (6 bases). V lost 10 bases, J lost 0 bases, and 16 bases lay in between. The CDR3 has 14 residues. Germline V lookup: CDR1 SGHTA, CDR2 FQGNSA. CDR3: CATSKGGASYEQYF. CDR3 DNA: TGTGCCACCTCGAAGGGCGGGGCCTCCTACGAGCAGTACTTC.

V usage is TRBV29-1 and J usage is TRBJ2-1; 10 bases fit TRBD1. The CDR3 has 15 residues. The germline V gene encodes CDR1 SQVTM and CDR2 ANQGSEA. Losses at the gene ends were 6 bases for V and 6 bases for J; bases not matched to a gene: 11. Written as DNA, the CDR3 is TGCAGCGTCCAAGTCGGACAGGGGGGGTCCAATGAGCAGTTCTTC. This codes for CSVQVGQGGSNEQFF.